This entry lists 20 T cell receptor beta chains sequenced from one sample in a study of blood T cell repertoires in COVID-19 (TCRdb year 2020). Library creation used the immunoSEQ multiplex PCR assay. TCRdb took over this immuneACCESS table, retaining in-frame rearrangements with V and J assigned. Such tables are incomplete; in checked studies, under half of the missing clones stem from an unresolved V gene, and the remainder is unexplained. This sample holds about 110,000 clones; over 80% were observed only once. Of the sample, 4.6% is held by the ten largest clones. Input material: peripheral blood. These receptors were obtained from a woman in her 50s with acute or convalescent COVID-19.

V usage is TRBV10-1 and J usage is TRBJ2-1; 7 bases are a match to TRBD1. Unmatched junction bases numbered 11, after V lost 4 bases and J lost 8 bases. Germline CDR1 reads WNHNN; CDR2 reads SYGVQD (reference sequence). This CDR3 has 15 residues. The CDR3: CASSVGQAVKDEQFF. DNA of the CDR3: TGCGCCAGCAGTGTTGGACAGGCCGTGAAGGATGAGCAGTTCTTC.

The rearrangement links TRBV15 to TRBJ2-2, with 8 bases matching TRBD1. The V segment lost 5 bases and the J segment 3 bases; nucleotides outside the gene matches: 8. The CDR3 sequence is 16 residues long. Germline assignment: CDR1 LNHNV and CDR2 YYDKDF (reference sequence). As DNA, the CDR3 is TGTGCCACCAGCCCACGACAGGGGAAATACACCGGGGAGCTGTTTTTT. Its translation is CATSPRQGKYTGELFF.

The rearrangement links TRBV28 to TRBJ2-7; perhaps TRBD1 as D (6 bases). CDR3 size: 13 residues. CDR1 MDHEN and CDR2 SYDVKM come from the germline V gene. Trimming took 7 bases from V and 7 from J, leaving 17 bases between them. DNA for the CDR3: TGTGCCAGCACCTTGTCAGGGGCAGGGGAGCAGTACTTC. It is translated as CASTLSGAGEQYF.

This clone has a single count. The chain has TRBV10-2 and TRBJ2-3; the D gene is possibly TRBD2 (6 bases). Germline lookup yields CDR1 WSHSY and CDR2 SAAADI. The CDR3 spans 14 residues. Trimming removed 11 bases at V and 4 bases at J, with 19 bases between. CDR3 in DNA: TGCGCCCTTGGGGACTCCCGTCGTCCAGATACGCAGTATTTT. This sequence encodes CALGDSRRPDTQYF.

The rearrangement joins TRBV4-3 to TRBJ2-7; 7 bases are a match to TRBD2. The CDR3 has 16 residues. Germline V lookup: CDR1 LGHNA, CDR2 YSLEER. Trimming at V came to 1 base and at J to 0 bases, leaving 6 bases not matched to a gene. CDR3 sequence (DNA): TGCGCCAGCAGCCAAGGGATCGGGGAGGGCTCCTACGAGCAGTACTTC. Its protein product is CASSQGIGEGSYEQYF.

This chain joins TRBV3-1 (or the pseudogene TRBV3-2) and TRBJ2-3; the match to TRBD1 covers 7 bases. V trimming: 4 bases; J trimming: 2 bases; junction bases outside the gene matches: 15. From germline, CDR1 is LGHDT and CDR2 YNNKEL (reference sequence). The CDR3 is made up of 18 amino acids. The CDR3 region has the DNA TGTGCCAGCAGCCCGCTCCCCGGACAGGCGGACGACACAGATACGCAGTATTTT. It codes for CASSPLPGQADDTDTQYF.

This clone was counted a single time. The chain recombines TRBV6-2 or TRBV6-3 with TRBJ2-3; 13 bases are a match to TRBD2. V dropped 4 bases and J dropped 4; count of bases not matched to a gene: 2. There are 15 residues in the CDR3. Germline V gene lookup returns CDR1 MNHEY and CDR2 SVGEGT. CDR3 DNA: TGTGCCAGCAGTTTACTAGCGGGAGGGGCAGATACGCAGTATTTT. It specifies CASSLLAGGADTQYF.

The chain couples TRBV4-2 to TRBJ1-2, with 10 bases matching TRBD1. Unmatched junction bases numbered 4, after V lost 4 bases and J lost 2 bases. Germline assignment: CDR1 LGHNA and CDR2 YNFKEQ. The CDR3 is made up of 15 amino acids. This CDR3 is CASSLGQGENYGYTF. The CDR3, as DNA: TGTGCCAGCAGCCTCGGACAGGGGGAAAACTATGGCTACACCTTC.

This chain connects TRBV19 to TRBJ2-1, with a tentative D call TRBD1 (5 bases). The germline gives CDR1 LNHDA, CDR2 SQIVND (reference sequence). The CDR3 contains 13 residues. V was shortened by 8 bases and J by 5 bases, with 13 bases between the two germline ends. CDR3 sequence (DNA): TGTGCCAGTCGACAGCCTCTCAACAATGAGCAGTTCTTC. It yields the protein CASRQPLNNEQFF.

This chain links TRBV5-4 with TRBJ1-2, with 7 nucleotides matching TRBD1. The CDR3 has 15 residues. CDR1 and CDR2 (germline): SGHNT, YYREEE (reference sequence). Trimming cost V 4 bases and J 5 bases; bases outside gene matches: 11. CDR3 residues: CASSDRQGGGYGYTF. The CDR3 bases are TGTGCCAGCAGCGACCGACAGGGAGGAGGATATGGCTACACCTTC.

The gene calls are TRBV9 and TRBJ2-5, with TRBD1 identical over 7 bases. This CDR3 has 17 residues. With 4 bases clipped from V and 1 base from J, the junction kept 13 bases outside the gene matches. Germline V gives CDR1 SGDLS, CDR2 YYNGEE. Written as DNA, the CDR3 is TGTGCCAGCAGCCAAACCGGGACAGCCGCCGGCCAAGAGACCCAGTACTTC. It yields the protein CASSQTGTAAGQETQYF.

The chain's CDR3 is CASSQYRGGETQYF. As DNA, the CDR3 is TGTGCCAGCTCCCAGTATAGGGGAGGAGAGACCCAGTACTTC. The chain recombines TRBV18 with TRBJ2-5; D possibly corresponds to TRBD2 (6 bases). The ends were cut back, 6 bases at V and 4 bases at J, with 15 bases in the middle. Germline loops: CDR1 KGHSH, CDR2 LQKENI. This CDR3 is built from 14 residues.

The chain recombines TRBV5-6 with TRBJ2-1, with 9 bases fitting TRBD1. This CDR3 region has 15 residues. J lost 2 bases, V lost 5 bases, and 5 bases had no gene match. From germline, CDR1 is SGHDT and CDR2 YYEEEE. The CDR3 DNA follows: TGTGCCAGCAGGTACACAGGGGGCGCCTACAATGAGCAGTTCTTC. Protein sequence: CASRYTGGAYNEQFF.

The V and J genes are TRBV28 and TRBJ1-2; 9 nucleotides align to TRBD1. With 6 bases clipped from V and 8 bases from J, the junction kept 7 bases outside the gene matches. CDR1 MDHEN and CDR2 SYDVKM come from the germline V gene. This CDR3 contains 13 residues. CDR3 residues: CASRGGQGGGYTF. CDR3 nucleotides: TGTGCCAGCAGGGGGGGACAGGGTGGCGGCTACACCTTC.

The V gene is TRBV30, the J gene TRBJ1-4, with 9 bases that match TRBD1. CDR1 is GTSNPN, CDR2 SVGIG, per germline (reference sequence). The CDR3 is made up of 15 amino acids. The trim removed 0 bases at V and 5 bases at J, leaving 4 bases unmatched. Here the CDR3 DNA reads TGTGCCTGGAGTGTCACCGGGACAGGGAATGAAAAACTGTTTTTT. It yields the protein CAWSVTGTGNEKLFF.

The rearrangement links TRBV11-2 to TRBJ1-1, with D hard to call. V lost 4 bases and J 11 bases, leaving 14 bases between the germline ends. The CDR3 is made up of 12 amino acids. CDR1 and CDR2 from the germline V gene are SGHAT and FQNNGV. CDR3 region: CASSSAGVRAFF. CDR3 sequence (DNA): TGTGCCAGCAGCTCCGCGGGAGTTCGGGCTTTCTTT.

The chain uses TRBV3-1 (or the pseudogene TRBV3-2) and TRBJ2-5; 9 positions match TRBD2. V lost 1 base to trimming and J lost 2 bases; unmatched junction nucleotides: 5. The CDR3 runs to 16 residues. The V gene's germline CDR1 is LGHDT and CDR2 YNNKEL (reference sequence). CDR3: CASSQGPTSGQETQYF. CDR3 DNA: TGTGCCAGCAGCCAAGGGCCGACTAGCGGTCAAGAGACCCAGTACTTC.

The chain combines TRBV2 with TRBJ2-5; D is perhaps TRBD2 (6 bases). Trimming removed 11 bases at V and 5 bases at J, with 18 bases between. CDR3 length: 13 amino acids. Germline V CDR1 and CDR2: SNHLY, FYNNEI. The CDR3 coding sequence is TGTGCCGGGAACCGAAACGCGGGGGAGACCCAGTACTTC. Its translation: CAGNRNAGETQYF.

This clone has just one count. The CDR3 coding sequence is TGTGCCAGCAGTGAGTTTGGAGGAGGGGCGACGACTAATGAAAAACTGTTTTTT. Protein product: CASSEFGGGATTNEKLFF. The V call is TRBV2, the J call TRBJ1-4, with D tentatively TRBD1 (5 bases). V lost 3 bases and J lost 2, with 19 bases in between. Germline CDR1 is SNHLY and CDR2 is FYNNEI. The CDR3 loop spans 18 amino acids.

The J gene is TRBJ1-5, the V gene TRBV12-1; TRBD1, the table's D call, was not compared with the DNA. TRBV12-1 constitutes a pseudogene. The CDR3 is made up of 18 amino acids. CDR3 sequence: CASSFAQGRAQRRQPQHF. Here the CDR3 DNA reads TGTGCCAGCAGCTTTGCGCAGGGTAGAGCTCAAAGAAGGCAGCCCCAGCATTTT.